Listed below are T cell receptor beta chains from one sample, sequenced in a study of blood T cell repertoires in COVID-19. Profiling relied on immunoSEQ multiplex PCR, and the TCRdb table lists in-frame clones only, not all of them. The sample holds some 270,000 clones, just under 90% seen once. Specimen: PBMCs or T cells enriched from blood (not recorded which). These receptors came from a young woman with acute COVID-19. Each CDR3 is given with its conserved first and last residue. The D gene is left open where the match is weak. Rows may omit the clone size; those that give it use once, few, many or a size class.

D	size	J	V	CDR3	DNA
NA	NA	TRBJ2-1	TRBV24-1	CATSDETDVTHNEQFF	TGTGCCACCAGTGATGAGACTGATGTTACCCACAATGAGCAGTTCTTC
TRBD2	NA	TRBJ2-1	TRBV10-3	CAISSGRADEQFF	TGTGCCATCAGTAGCGGGAGGGCCGATGAGCAGTTCTTC
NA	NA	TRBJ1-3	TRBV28	CASTSTGPGNTIYF	TGTGCCAGCACCTCGACAGGTCCTGGAAACACCATATATTTT
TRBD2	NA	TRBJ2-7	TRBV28	CASSSHQGLAAYEQYF	TGTGCCAGCAGTTCCCATCAGGGACTAGCGGCCTACGAGCAGTACTTC
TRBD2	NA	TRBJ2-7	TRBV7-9	CASSQRPGTSNNEQYF	TGTGCCAGCAGCCAGCGTCCCGGGACTAGTAATAACGAGCAGTACTTC
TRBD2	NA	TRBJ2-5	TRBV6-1	CASSEVAGAETQYF	TGTGCCAGCAGTGAAGTGGCGGGAGCAGAGACCCAGTACTTC
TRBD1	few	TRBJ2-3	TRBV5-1	CASSRDRGGTDTQYF	TGCGCCAGCAGTCGGGACAGGGGAGGAACAGATACGCAGTATTTT
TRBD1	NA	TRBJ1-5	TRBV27	CASSQGEGNQPQHF	TGTGCCAGCAGTCAGGGGGAAGGCAATCAGCCCCAGCATTTT
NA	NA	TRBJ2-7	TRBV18	CASSPLTTANSYEQYF	TGTGCCAGCTCACCACTCACGACAGCCAACTCCTACGAGCAGTACTTC
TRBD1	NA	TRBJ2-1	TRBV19	CASSLPGQGSNEQFF	TGTGCCAGTAGTTTGCCGGGACAGGGCTCCAATGAGCAGTTCTTC
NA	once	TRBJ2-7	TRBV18	CASSPGRGGPYEQYF	TGTGCCAGCTCACCAGGCAGGGGTGGCCCCTACGAGCAGTACTTC
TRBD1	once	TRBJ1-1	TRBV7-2	CASSTRQGASTEAFF	TGTGCCAGCAGCACACGACAGGGGGCGAGCACTGAAGCTTTCTTT
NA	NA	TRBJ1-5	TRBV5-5	CASSLGGDQPQHF	TGTGCCAGCAGCTTGGGGGGAGATCAGCCCCAGCATTTT
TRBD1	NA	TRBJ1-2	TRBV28	CANRTRTGYGYTF	TGTGCCAATCGTACTAGGACAGGCTATGGCTACACCTTC
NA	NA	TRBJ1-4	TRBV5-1	CASSRGGNEKLFF	TGCGCCAGCAGCCGGGGAGGAAATGAAAAACTGTTTTTT
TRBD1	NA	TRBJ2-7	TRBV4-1	CASSQVSATGVKEQYF	TGCGCCAGCAGCCAAGTGTCGGCGACAGGGGTAAAGGAGCAGTACTTC
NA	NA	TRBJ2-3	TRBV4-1	CASSQGQADTQYF	TGCGCCAGCAGCCAAGGCCAGGCTGATACGCAGTATTTT
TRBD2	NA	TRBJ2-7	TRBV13	CASSLRTSGSYEQYF	TGTGCCAGCAGCTTAAGGACTAGCGGCTCCTACGAGCAGTACTTC
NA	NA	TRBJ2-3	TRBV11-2	CASSFSGADTQYF	TGTGCCAGCAGCTTCTCAGGGGCAGATACGCAGTATTTT
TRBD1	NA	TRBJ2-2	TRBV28	CASSSGQGANTGELFF	TGTGCCAGCAGTTCGGGACAGGGGGCGAACACCGGGGAGCTGTTTTTT
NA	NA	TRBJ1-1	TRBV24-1	CATSDLVTGNTEAFF	TGTGCCACCAGTGATTTGGTGACAGGGAACACTGAAGCTTTCTTT
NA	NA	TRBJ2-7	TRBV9	CASSARSSETYEQYF	TGTGCCAGCAGCGCCCGTAGTTCCGAAACCTACGAGCAGTACTTC
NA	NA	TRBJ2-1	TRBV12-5	CASGLTAYNEQFF	TGTGCTAGTGGTTTGACGGCCTACAATGAGCAGTTCTTC
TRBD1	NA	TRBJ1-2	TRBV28	CASSPDRGRGYTF	TGTGCCAGCAGTCCTGACAGGGGGCGAGGCTACACCTTC
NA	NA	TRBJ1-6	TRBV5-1	CASSEGVEISPLHF	TGCGCCAGCAGCGAGGGGGTTGAAATTTCACCCCTCCACTTT
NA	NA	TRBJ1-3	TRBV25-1	CASSATLGAEFSGNTIYF	TGTGCCAGCAGTGCTACTTTAGGGGCCGAATTTTCTGGAAACACCATATATTTT
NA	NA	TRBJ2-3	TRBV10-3	CAISQDRSTDTQYF	TGTGCCATCAGCCAAGACAGAAGCACAGATACGCAGTATTTT
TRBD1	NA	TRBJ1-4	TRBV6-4	CASSEGTGRGEKLFF	TGTGCCAGCAGTGAGGGGACAGGGCGGGGCGAAAAACTGTTTTTT
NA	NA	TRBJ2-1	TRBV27	CASTFGAPNLPRANEQFF	TGTGCCAGCACTTTTGGAGCCCCCAACCTCCCCCGCGCCAATGAGCAGTTCTTC
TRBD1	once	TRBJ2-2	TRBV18	CASSQRQGARTGELFF	TGTGCCAGCTCTCAGAGACAGGGGGCGCGCACCGGGGAGCTGTTTTTT
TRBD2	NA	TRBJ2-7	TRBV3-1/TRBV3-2	CASSQRLAGAYEQYF	TGTGCCAGCAGCCAACGGCTAGCGGGAGCCTACGAGCAGTACTTC
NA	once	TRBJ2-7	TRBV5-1	CASSLEDTVEQYF	TGCGCCAGCAGCTTGGAGGACACGGTGGAGCAGTACTTC
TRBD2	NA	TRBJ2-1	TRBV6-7	CASSSSGRLDEQFF	TGTGCCAGCAGTTCTAGCGGGAGATTGGATGAGCAGTTCTTC
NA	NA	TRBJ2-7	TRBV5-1	CASGASTDSYEQYF	TGCGCCAGCGGGGCATCGACAGACTCCTACGAGCAGTACTTC
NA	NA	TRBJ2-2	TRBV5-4	CASSGVAVNTGELFF	TGTGCCAGCAGCGGAGTAGCGGTGAACACCGGGGAGCTGTTTTTT
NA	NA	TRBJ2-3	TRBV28	CAAPSTDTQYF	TGTGCCGCGCCTAGCACAGATACGCAGTATTTT
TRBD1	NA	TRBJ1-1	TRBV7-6	CASSLADRGGTEAFF	TGTGCCAGCAGCTTAGCAGACAGGGGGGGCACTGAAGCTTTCTTT
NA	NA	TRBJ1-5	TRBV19	CASSIEGGRGNQPQHF	TGTGCCAGTAGTATAGAGGGAGGGAGGGGAAATCAGCCCCAGCATTTT
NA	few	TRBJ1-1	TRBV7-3	CASSLGTPEAFF	TGTGCCAGCAGCTTAGGGACACCCGAAGCTTTCTTT
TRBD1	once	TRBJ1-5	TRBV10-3	CAISESRTGDSNQPQHF	TGTGCCATCAGTGAGTCAAGGACAGGGGATAGCAATCAGCCCCAGCATTTT
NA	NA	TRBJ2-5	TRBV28	CASSFDRAQETQYF	TGTGCCAGCAGTTTTGATAGAGCCCAAGAGACCCAGTACTTC
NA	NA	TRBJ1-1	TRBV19	CAATFASEAFF	TGTGCCGCAACTTTTGCCTCTGAAGCTTTCTTT
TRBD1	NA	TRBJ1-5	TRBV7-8	CASSLGGQGDMGQPQHF	TGTGCCAGCAGCTTAGGGGGGCAGGGGGACATGGGTCAGCCCCAGCATTTT
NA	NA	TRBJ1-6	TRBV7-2	CASSPRQVYSPLHF	TGTGCCAGCAGCCCCCGACAGGTTTATTCACCCCTCCACTTT
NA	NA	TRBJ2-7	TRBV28	CASIRQGSYEQYF	TGTGCCAGCATTCGCCAGGGCTCCTACGAGCAGTACTTC
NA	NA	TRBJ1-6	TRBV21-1	CASSKARRGGRRSPLHF	TGTGCCAGCAGCAAAGCCCGACGGGGGGGGAGGCGGTCACCCCTCCACTTT
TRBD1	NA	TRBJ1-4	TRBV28	CASSHTGEAEKLFF	TGTGCCAGCAGCCACACAGGGGAGGCTGAAAAACTGTTTTTT
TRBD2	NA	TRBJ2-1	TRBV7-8	CASIPGLAGVIDEQFF	TGTGCCAGCATCCCGGGACTAGCGGGAGTGATCGATGAGCAGTTCTTC
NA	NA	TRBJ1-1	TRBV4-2	CASSSLLGGTEAFF	TGTGCCAGCAGCTCCTTGCTGGGGGGCACTGAAGCTTTCTTT
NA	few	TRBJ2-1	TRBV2	CASSEGGMTTISSYNEQFF	TGTGCCAGCAGTGAAGGCGGAATGACGACCATCAGCTCCTACAATGAGCAGTTCTTC
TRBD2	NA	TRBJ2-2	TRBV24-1	CATSDRLGTSGSLVTGELFF	TGTGCCACCAGTGATCGGCTCGGGACTAGCGGGAGCTTAGTCACCGGGGAGCTGTTTTTT
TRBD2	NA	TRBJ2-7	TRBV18	CASSPGLAGFEQYF	TGTGCCAGCTCACCGGGACTAGCTGGTTTCGAGCAGTACTTC
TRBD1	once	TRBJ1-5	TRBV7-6	CASSLGSGGSNQPQHF	TGTGCCAGCAGCTTAGGTTCAGGGGGAAGCAATCAGCCCCAGCATTTT
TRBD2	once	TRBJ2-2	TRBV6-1	CASSDFTGLAANTGELFF	TGTGCCAGCAGTGACTTTACTGGACTAGCGGCGAACACCGGGGAGCTGTTTTTT
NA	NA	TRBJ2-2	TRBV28	CASSRAGELFF	TGTGCCAGCAGCCGGGCCGGGGAGCTGTTTTTT
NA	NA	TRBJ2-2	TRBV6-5	CASSYRVAVNTGELFF	TGTGCCAGCAGTTACAGGGTAGCGGTGAACACCGGGGAGCTGTTTTTT
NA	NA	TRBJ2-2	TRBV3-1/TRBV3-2	CASRKHPGELFF	TGTGCCAGCAGGAAACACCCCGGGGAGCTGTTTTTT
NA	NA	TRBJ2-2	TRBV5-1	CASSLPADAPWLHGELFF	TGCGCCAGCAGCCTGCCGGCGGATGCTCCGTGGCTTCACGGGGAGCTGTTTTTT